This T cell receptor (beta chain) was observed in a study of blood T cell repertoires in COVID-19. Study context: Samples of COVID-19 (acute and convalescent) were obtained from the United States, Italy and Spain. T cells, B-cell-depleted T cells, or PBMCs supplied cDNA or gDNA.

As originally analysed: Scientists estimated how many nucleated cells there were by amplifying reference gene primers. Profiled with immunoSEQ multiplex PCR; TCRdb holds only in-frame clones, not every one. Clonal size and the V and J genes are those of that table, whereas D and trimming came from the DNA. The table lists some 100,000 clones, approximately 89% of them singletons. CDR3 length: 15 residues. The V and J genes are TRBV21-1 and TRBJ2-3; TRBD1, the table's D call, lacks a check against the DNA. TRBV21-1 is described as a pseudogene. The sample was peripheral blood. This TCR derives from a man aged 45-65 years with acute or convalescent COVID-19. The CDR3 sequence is CASSKAGLCTDTQYF. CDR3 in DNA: TGTGCCAGCAGCAAGGCAGGGCTTTGCACAGATACGCAGTATTTT.